The entry below describes one T cell receptor (beta chain). This clone was seen only once. Its antigen is not yet known. Per-base qualities were not stored, and no clone one base away is much larger. The CDR3, from cysteine to phenylalanine, totals 13 residues. This entry keeps only the CDR3 DNA: 39 bases, framed from base 1. V is pared back by 3 bases and J by 5 bases, with 8 bases lying between the germline termini. The CDR1 and CDR2 encoded by the germline V gene are SNHLY and FYNNEI. These data are taken from a study of shared clonotypes between healthy human individuals (dated by TCRdb to 2018 to 2021). Context from the whole study: Three men and two women, aged 18 to 49 years, made up the cohort. To increase sequencing depth and limit assay-specific biases, TCR repertoire library preparation and sequencing were carried out by different laboratories using diverse techniques. Leukapheresis yielded between about 0.8 and 8.9 billion PBMCs per donor. The study deeply sequenced blood TCR repertoires of five healthy adults to estimate repertoire size and the extent of clonotype sharing between individuals. For each donor, three plates each were used for CD4 naive and CD4 memory, two plates were used for CD8 naive, and one plate was used for CD8 memory.

What the work shows at the level of the full study, not this receptor alone: Based on pairwise subsampling, the degree of clonotype sharing among donors was expected to be affected by sequencing depth. Incomplete sequencing was indicated by rarefaction of sorted-subset datasets, despite the large sequencing depth. Because the study included only a small number of donors, the genetic and exposure-history diversity represented was limited. Across a few donors, roughly 5% of naive CD4, roughly 3.8% of naive CD8, roughly 2.3% of memory CD4, and about 0.44% of memory CD8 clonotypes were shared. Estimated clonotype richness was generally larger for naive than for memory subsets. Clonotypes shared by all four sorted-subset donors showed higher generation probabilities than non-shared clonotypes. Sampling was limited to blood, and TCR repertoires in tissue likely differ from TCR repertoires in blood.

Using the deep immunoSEQ assay, multiplex PCR amplified TCR CDR3 regions from genomic DNA. Extracted genomic DNA from each cell subset was distributed evenly across all wells of several immunoSEQ 96-well plates, and each plate was treated as a replicate. For sorted subsets, 150 to 250 ng genomic DNA, equal to some 30,000 T cell genomes, was loaded into each replicate PCR. The purified libraries were quantified using a Qubit 3.0 fluorometer, sized with a Bioanalyzer 2100, and then quantified again using the KAPA Library Quantification kit. Every immunoSEQ 96-well plate was sequenced on a dedicated single-read 150-cycle Illumina NextSeq 550 flow cell. The study's processing was this. Because the immunoSEQ output included only junctional sequences and no quality scores, the filtering could not be the same as the filtering used for full-length reads. To assign V/J genes and CDR3, sequences were annotated using PyIR, a Python wrapper for IgBLAST v1.9, with IMGT germline references. Reads were removed for weak V/J assignments (E-value above 1e-6), missing CDR3, stop codons, out-of-frame junctions, or ambiguous translated residues. V3J clonotypes were defined by identical inferred V gene, J gene, and CDR3 amino acid sequence. Percentage overlap between repertoires was calculated by dividing the number of shared unique clonotypes by the size of the smaller repertoire. Three approaches were used to assess repertoire richness: RTK rarefaction, the Chao1 estimator, and Recon v2.1 estimates of unobserved clonotypes. OLGA was used to compute generation probabilities for all TCRbeta clonotypes that the gDNA method yielded from a handful of donors. TCRdb stores this immuneACCESS table with in-frame sequences only. Part of the clones is absent; in the studies checked, under half of the shortfall reflects unresolved V genes, and no reason is known for the rest. The DNA gave D and trimming, while V, J and clone size come from that table. Counted in this sample were some 2,500,000 clones; around 92% of them appeared once. Of the sample, 0.3% to 0.4% falls within the top ten clones.

The donors were healthy, HIV-negative adults who had no recently reported acute infections or vaccinations. Every donor was a Caucasian adult living in Nashville, Tennessee, USA. Magnetic negative selection was used to enrich CD4+ T cells, after which naive cells were positively selected on CD45RA and the negative fraction became the memory subset. Blood was obtained by leukapheresis, after which PBMCs were separated by Ficoll-Histopaque density gradient centrifugation and cryopreserved in liquid nitrogen vapor phase. Purity and quantity of every magnetically sorted T cell population were checked by analytical flow cytometry. Genomic DNA was isolated from every sorted fraction and measured by UV absorbance on a Nanodrop 2000c.

The sequence joins TRBV2 to TRBJ1-5, with the D gene not confidently named. Sequenced sample: naive CD4+ T cells from PBMCs. The sample's cell subset or site label, decoded: CD45RA+ positively selected. The sequence was collected from a man between 18 and 29 years old in good health. Some clones in this sample may be carry-over from other donors' samples. The DNA sequence is given as TGTGCCAGCAGTGATTCGGGGTATCAGCCCCAGCATTTT. It encodes CASSDSGYQPQHF.